This T cell receptor beta chain derives from a study of patients and donors after allogeneic stem cell transplantation (dated by TCRdb to 2020 to 2021). A word on this clonotype: The antigen it recognizes is unknown. Per-base qualities were not stored, and no clone one base away is much larger.

Library construction relied on RT-PCR. The instrument given in TCRdb is NextSeq 550. TCRdb applied fastp at Q25 and MiXCR to the public reads, then kept only in-frame beta chains. When rows share a CDR3 protein, they turn into one entry using the most common DNA and genes. The sample table records over 150,000 distinct CDR3 sequences; 30% of these occur just once. In total, the top ten clones hold around 3.2% of the sample. The receptor was derived from a human donor who was either an allogeneic HSCT recipient or a stem cell or donor lymphocyte infusion donor (not recorded which). It is not recorded whose cells these are; they may come from a transplant donor. Input material: blood, either unsorted or a sorted T cell fraction (not recorded which).

The CDR3 is CSVGFWGVGGSYEQYF. The base sequence is TGCAGCGTTGGATTTTGGGGCGTTGGGGGCTCCTACGAGCAGTACTTC. The rearranged chain carries TRBV29-1 and TRBJ2-7; the D call is tentative, TRBD1 or TRBD2, as each matches 5 bases. There are 16 amino acids in the CDR3, from cysteine to phenylalanine inclusive. Of all the DNA, just the CDR3 is kept, 48 bases in frame from base 1. The germline V gene yields SQVTM for CDR1 and ANQGSEA for CDR2. Trimming costs V 4 bases and J 0 bases, and their ends lie 19 bases apart.